This T cell receptor beta chain was profiled in a study of STAT5B mutations in CD4+ large granular lymphocyte leukemia. Across the study: Among healthy donors, a particular HLA allele went with more CDR3 'QG' motifs. Study-level findings and limits: Top patient clones used TRBV06 genes more often: 8/27 versus 2/35 in controls.

A remark on this clone: No antigen is known for it.

Some clones are missing from TCRdb's copy, which holds only in-frame ones; the method was immunoSEQ multiplex PCR. The sample holds around 47,000 clones, 80% to 85% seen once. After removal of 4 bases from V and 0 bases from J, the junction contained 4 bases not matched to a gene. CDR3 length: 15 amino acids. CDR1 and CDR2 (germline): SGDLS, YYNGEE. The receptor comes from a human donor in good health. V gene TRBV9 combines with J gene TRBJ2-7, with 10 bases fitting TRBD2. The sequenced sample was CD4+ T cells from blood buffy coats. The CDR3 sequence: CASSPSGGHSYEQYF. The CDR3 DNA reads TGTGCCAGCAGCCCTAGCGGGGGCCACTCCTACGAGCAGTACTTC. The full variable domain, completed using reference TRBV9 and TRBJ2-7, is DSGVTQTPKHLITATGQRVTLRCSPRSGDLSVYWYQQSLDQGLQFLIQYYNGEERAKGNILERFSAQQFPDLHSELNLSSLELGDSALYFCASSPSGGHSYEQYFGPGTRLTVT.